These 10 T cell receptor beta chains came from one sample sequenced in a study of tumour-infiltrating T cells in Burkitt lymphoma. Assay used: immunoSEQ multiplex PCR; TCRdb lists only in-frame clones, some missing. The sample shows around 45,000 clones, less than 40% of them seen only once. Sequenced input: tumor tissue. Receptors originate from a human donor with Burkitt lymphoma.

This clone has a handful of counts. V gene TRBV6-5 combines with J gene TRBJ2-7; TRBD1 might be the D (6 bases). The CDR3 covers 14 residues. Germline-derived CDR1 and CDR2 are MNHEY and SVGAGI. The ends were cut back, 5 bases at V and 3 bases at J, with 14 bases in the middle. CDR3 protein: CASSAYGTYYEQYF. The CDR3, as DNA: TGTGCCAGCAGTGCCTACGGGACATACTACGAGCAGTACTTC.

This clone has only a few counts. V is TRBV19 and J is TRBJ2-5, with a tentative D call TRBD2 (7 bases). Germline V gives CDR1 LNHDA, CDR2 SQIVND (reference sequence). The CDR3 runs to 13 residues. V lost 6 bases, J lost 7 bases, and 15 bases lay in between. The CDR3 region is CASRGGTYGTQYF. The CDR3 nucleotides read TGTGCCAGTAGGGGGGGGACATATGGGACCCAGTACTTC.

The rearrangement joins TRBV25-1 to TRBJ2-3, with TRBD1 as a possible D gene (6 bases). Trimming took 3 bases from V and 1 from J, leaving 8 bases between them. The CDR3 covers 14 residues. Germline CDR1 reads MGHDK; CDR2 reads SYGVNS. CDR3 in DNA: TGTGCCAGCAGTGATAACAGGGGCACAGATACGCAGTATTTT. Protein sequence: CASSDNRGTDTQYF. The full variable domain, in which reference TRBV25-1 and TRBJ2-3 provide the parts outside the CDR3, is EADIYQTPRYLVIGTGKKITLECSQTMGHDKMYWYQQDPGMELHLIHYSYGVNSTEKGDLSSESTVSRIRTEHFPLTLESARPSHTSQYLCASSDNRGTDTQYFGPGTRLTVL.

A single count supports this clone. The rearrangement joins TRBV18 to TRBJ1-3; D uncertain. Trimming cost V 3 bases and J 5 bases, with 8 bases left between them. CDR3 length: 13 residues. The germline gives CDR1 KGHSH, CDR2 LQKENI. CDR3 residues: CASSPFTRNTIYF. The CDR3 DNA reads as TGTGCCAGCTCACCGTTTACAAGAAACACCATATATTTT.

This rearrangement joins TRBV4-2 to TRBJ2-6; D gene ambiguous. V was pared by 4 bases and J by 0 bases, with 10 bases between. Germline V gene data show CDR1 as LGHNA and CDR2 as YNFKEQ. The CDR3 covers 16 residues. The CDR3 loop reads CASSRDRSSGANVLTF. The CDR3 DNA reads TGTGCCAGCAGCCGGGATCGGAGCTCTGGGGCCAACGTCCTGACTTTC.

V and J are TRBV6-6 and TRBJ2-1; D perhaps matches TRBD1 (5 bases). V was trimmed by 0 bases and J by 6 bases, leaving 12 bases between them. The V gene's germline CDR1 is MNHNY and CDR2 SVGAGI (reference sequence). This CDR3 contains 15 residues. This chain's CDR3 is CASSYSPQVANEQFF. CDR3 nucleotides: TGTGCCAGCAGTTACTCTCCACAGGTTGCCAATGAGCAGTTCTTC.

In its sample, this clone was seen a few times. V is TRBV19 and J is TRBJ1-2; D possibly corresponds to TRBD1 (6 bases). The CDR3 is 15 residues long. V was cut by 5 bases and J by 1 base, with 14 bases left in between. Looked up from germline, CDR1 is LNHDA and CDR2 is SQIVND (reference sequence). The CDR3 sequence: CASSPMTGLNYGYTF. As DNA, the CDR3 is TGTGCCAGTAGTCCCATGACAGGTCTTAACTATGGCTACACCTTC. Full variable domain (rest looked up from reference TRBV19 and TRBJ1-2): DGGITQSPKYLFRKEGQNVTLSCEQNLNHDAMYWYRQDPGQGLRLIYYSQIVNDFQKGDIAEGYSVSREKKESFPLTVTSAQKNPTAFYLCASSPMTGLNYGYTFGSGTRLTVV.

CDR3 DNA: TGTGCCAGCAGCCCCGGGGGGGGTTACAATGAGCAGTTCTTC. Its protein is CASSPGGGYNEQFF. V usage is TRBV4-2 and J usage is TRBJ2-1; the match to TRBD2 covers 8 bases. Trimming at V came to 4 bases and at J to 4 bases, leaving 3 bases not matched to a gene. The germline V gene encodes CDR1 LGHNA and CDR2 YNFKEQ. The CDR3 covers 14 residues.

V usage is TRBV5-1 and J usage is TRBJ2-5, with TRBD2 matching 8 bases. There are 14 residues in the CDR3. CDR1 is SGHRS and CDR2 is YFSETQ in the germline V gene. Unmatched junction bases numbered 9, after V lost 6 bases and J lost 5 bases. The CDR3 nucleotides are TGCGCCAGCACCGCGGGCGAGCGGGGGGAGACCCAGTACTTC. This translates into CASTAGERGETQYF.

This clone was counted between two and nine times. The chain is built from TRBV5-1 and TRBJ2-2; 7 bases are shared with TRBD2. The CDR3 runs to 15 residues. The V segment lost 6 bases and the J segment 0 bases; nucleotides outside the gene matches: 5. CDR1 and CDR2 (germline): SGHRS, YFSETQ. The DNA for the CDR3 is TGCGCCAGCACCCCAGCGGGGACGAACACCGGGGAGCTGTTTTTT. This sequence encodes CASTPAGTNTGELFF.